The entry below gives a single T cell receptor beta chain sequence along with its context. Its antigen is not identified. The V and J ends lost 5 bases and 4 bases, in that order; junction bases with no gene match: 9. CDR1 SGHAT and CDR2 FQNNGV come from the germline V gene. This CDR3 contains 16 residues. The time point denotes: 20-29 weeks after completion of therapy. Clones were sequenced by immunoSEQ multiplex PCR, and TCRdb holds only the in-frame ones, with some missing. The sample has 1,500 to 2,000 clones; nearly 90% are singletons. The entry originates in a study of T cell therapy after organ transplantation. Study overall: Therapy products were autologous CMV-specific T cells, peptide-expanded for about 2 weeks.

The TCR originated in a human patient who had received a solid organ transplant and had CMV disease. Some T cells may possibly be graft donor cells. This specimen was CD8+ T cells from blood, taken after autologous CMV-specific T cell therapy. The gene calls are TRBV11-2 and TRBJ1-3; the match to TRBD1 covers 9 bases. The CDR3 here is CASSTRGTGKGNTIYF. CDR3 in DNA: TGTGCCAGCAGCACTAGGGGGACAGGGAAAGGAAACACCATATATTTT.